This is a list of T cell receptor beta chains from one sample in a study of control samples from healthy donors and cancer patients. This table comes from immunoSEQ multiplex PCR, and its TCRdb copy is limited to in-frame clones, with some not included. The profile shows some 150,000 clones, 80% to 95% of them singletons. Sequencing used blood. These receptors originate from a woman aged 55-69 years in good health. CDR3s include the opening cysteine and the closing phenylalanine or tryptophan. Each record gives: D gene, V gene, clone size, J gene, CDR3 DNA, CDR3 protein. A D gene is named only where the DNA matches it firmly. Some rows mark clone size as missing; the rest say once, few, many or name a class of expanded clone.

d_call: -
v_call: TRBV30
clone_size: -
j_call: TRBJ1-5
cdr3_nt: TGTGCCTGGAGTCTGCCCGGGGGTGTCAATCAGCCCCAGCATTTT
cdr3_aa: CAWSLPGGVNQPQHF

d_call: TRBD1
v_call: TRBV6-5
clone_size: -
j_call: TRBJ1-4
cdr3_nt: TGTGCCAGCAGTTTTTCAGGGGGCGCGGATGAAAAACTGTTTTTT
cdr3_aa: CASSFSGGADEKLFF

d_call: -
v_call: TRBV6-2/TRBV6-3
clone_size: few
j_call: TRBJ1-2
cdr3_nt: TGTGCCAGCAGTGGGATTAACTATGGCTACACCTTC
cdr3_aa: CASSGINYGYTF

d_call: -
v_call: TRBV10-3
clone_size: -
j_call: TRBJ1-4
cdr3_nt: TGTGCCATCAGTGAGGTCGGAACAAATGAAAAACTGTTTTTT
cdr3_aa: CAISEVGTNEKLFF

d_call: -
v_call: TRBV6-1
clone_size: few
j_call: TRBJ2-1
cdr3_nt: TGTGCCAGCAGTGAAGTTTCAGTTCTGAAGCAGTTCTTC
cdr3_aa: CASSEVSVLKQFF

d_call: TRBD2
v_call: TRBV27
clone_size: -
j_call: TRBJ2-7
cdr3_nt: TGTGCCAGCAGTTCACTAGCGGGGGCGGGCGAGCAGTACTTC
cdr3_aa: CASSSLAGAGEQYF

d_call: -
v_call: TRBV25-1
clone_size: -
j_call: TRBJ2-1
cdr3_nt: TGTGCCAGCAGTGAAACCCACCGACAGGACTTCAATGAGCAGTTCTTC
cdr3_aa: CASSETHRQDFNEQFF

d_call: -
v_call: TRBV9
clone_size: -
j_call: TRBJ1-2
cdr3_nt: TGTGCCAGCAGCGTAGCTAGCGTCGGCTACACCTTC
cdr3_aa: CASSVASVGYTF

d_call: -
v_call: TRBV10-1
clone_size: -
j_call: TRBJ2-1
cdr3_nt: TGCGCCAGCAGTGAGAAAGGGGGTAACTCCTACAATGAGCAGTTCTTC
cdr3_aa: CASSEKGGNSYNEQFF

d_call: -
v_call: TRBV12-5
clone_size: -
j_call: TRBJ1-3
cdr3_nt: TGTGCTAGTGGTGCAGGGTTTCCTGGAAACACCATATATTTT
cdr3_aa: CASGAGFPGNTIYF